This section outlines one TCR beta chain sequence together with its context. Its cognate antigen is unknown. Assay used: immunoSEQ multiplex PCR; TCRdb lists only in-frame clones, some missing. This table holds fewer than 70,000 clones, approximately 88% found once. The data were taken from a study of OX40 agonist ivuxolimab in advanced cancers. Study-wide results and limits: Expansion of clones was among the lowest in partial responders at 0.1-3.0 mg/kg.

CDR3 size: 15 residues. From germline, CDR1 is SQVTM and CDR2 ANQGSEA. With 4 bases removed from V and 2 bases from J, the gap between germline ends came to 18 bases. The TCR comes from an adult with an advanced solid tumor such as melanoma, head and neck, liver or kidney cancer. The gene calls are TRBV29-1 and TRBJ2-7; TRBD1 might be the D (5 bases). Material: CD4+ or CD8+ T cells sorted from blood, obtained in a trial of the OX40 agonist ivuxolimab. The DNA of the CDR3 is TGCAGCGTTGTGGTGGGGCTTGACAGACCCTACGAGCAGTACTTC. Protein: CSVVVGLDRPYEQYF.